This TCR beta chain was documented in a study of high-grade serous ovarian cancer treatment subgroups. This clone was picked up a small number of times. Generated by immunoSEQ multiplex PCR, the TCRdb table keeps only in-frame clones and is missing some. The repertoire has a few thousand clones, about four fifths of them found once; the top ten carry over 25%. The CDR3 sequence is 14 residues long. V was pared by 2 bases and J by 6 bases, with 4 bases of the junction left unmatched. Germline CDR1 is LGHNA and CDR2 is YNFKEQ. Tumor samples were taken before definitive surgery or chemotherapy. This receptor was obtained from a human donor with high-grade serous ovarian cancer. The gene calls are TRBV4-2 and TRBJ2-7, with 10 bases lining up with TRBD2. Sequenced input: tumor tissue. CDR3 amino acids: CASSQLAGVSEQYF. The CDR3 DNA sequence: TGTGCCAGCAGCCAACTAGCGGGAGTATCCGAGCAGTACTTC.